Following are 14 T cell receptor beta chains from one sample sequenced in a study of blood T cell repertoires in COVID-19. Sequencing used immunoSEQ multiplex PCR; TCRdb keeps in-frame clones, though not all of them. The sample comprises around 97,000 clones, approximately 80% of which are singletons, and about 9.4% rests with the top ten. Sequences were obtained from peripheral blood. The receptors derive from a man in his sixties or seventies with acute or convalescent COVID-19.

V gene TRBV5-1 combines with J gene TRBJ2-1; D remains unclear. Trimming removed 0 bases from V and 6 bases from J, with 13 bases in between. CDR1 and CDR2 from the germline V gene are SGHRS and YFSETQ. The CDR3 has 15 amino acids. The chain's CDR3 is CASSLVATSGNEQFF. CDR3 in DNA: TGCGCCAGCAGCTTGGTAGCAACATCGGGCAATGAGCAGTTCTTC.

The chain carries TRBV18 and TRBJ1-2, with D maybe TRBD1 (6 bases). Germline lookup yields CDR1 KGHSH and CDR2 LQKENI. This CDR3 region has 13 residues. The V end lost 1 base, the J end lost 6 bases, and 9 bases lay between the germline ends. In nucleotides, the CDR3 is TGTGCCAGCTCACCACGGCCAGGGGATGGCTACACCTTC. Encoded protein: CASSPRPGDGYTF.

The V gene is TRBV2, the J gene TRBJ1-1; D may be TRBD1 (6 bases). The CDR3 runs to 15 residues. From germline, CDR1 is SNHLY and CDR2 FYNNEI. Between the trimmed V and J ends, which lost 3 bases and 1 base, there was a span of 12 bases. CDR3 DNA: TGTGCCAGCAGTGACCAGGGGCCGTCGAACACTGAAGCTTTCTTT. Translating it yields CASSDQGPSNTEAFF.

The genes are TRBV30 and TRBJ1-6, with TRBD1 as a possible D gene (5 bases). The V and J ends lost 8 bases and 9 bases respectively, with 29 bases between them. Germline V gene data show CDR1 as GTSNPN and CDR2 as SVGIG (reference sequence). CDR3 length equals 17 residues. This chain's CDR3 is CASTLLGHSFVSSPLHF. The DNA of the CDR3 is TGTGCCAGTACATTACTCGGACACTCATTTGTTAGTTCACCCCTCCACTTT.

The chain recombines TRBV23-1 with TRBJ2-1; 9 bases agree with TRBD2. TRBV23-1 qualifies as an ORF whose function is uncertain. V was pared by 4 bases and J by 4 bases, with 17 bases of the junction left unmatched. This CDR3 has 19 residues. The CDR3 nucleotides read TGCGCCAGCAGTCTCCGGGAGGCTAGCGGGGCGCCTTGGTACAATGAGCAGTTCTTC. Translated: CASSLREASGAPWYNEQFF.

The V call is TRBV24-1, the J call TRBJ2-1, with 11 bases matching TRBD2. The junction had 11 bases not matched to a gene; V was cut back by 10 bases and J by 7 bases. This CDR3 is 15 amino acids long. Germline loops: CDR1 KGHDR, CDR2 SFDVKD. The CDR3 is CATEPSGRSSNEQFF. CDR3 bases: TGTGCCACTGAACCTAGCGGGAGGTCGTCGAATGAGCAGTTCTTC.

This clone was detected once. The chain joins TRBV28 to TRBJ2-2, with D tentatively TRBD1 (6 bases). CDR1 is MDHEN and CDR2 is SYDVKM in the germline V gene. This CDR3 has 14 residues. V shed 5 bases and J shed 4 bases, with 11 bases lying between them. CDR3 in amino acids: CASSPRGGTGELFF. The CDR3 DNA follows: TGTGCCAGCAGTCCGAGAGGGGGCACCGGGGAGCTGTTTTTT.

This chain uses TRBV25-1 with TRBJ2-1, with 10 bases identical to TRBD2. The CDR3 loop spans 17 amino acids. The germline CDR1 and CDR2 sequences are MGHDK and SYGVNS. V gave up 7 bases and J gave up 6 bases; unmatched junction bases: 15. CDR3 sequence reads: CASIGSGGAFLGNEQFF. As DNA, the CDR3 is TGTGCCAGCATAGGGAGCGGGGGGGCATTCCTCGGCAATGAGCAGTTCTTC.

This chain uses TRBV6-2 or TRBV6-3 with TRBJ2-3; 8 bases agree with TRBD1. Germline CDR1 MNHEY, CDR2 SVGEGT. V dropped 2 bases and J dropped 3; count of bases not matched to a gene: 7. The CDR3 loop spans 16 amino acids. The CDR3 region is CASSYTQGGRTDTQYF. CDR3 bases: TGTGCCAGCAGTTACACACAGGGGGGACGGACAGATACGCAGTATTTT.

V gene TRBV6-2 or TRBV6-3 combines with J gene TRBJ1-6; the match to TRBD1 covers 7 bases. In germline, CDR1 is MNHEY, CDR2 SVGEGT. The CDR3 covers 16 residues. Trimming cost V 2 bases and J 5 bases; bases outside gene matches: 6. The CDR3 here is CASSYGTGADNSPLHF. The DNA for the CDR3 is TGTGCCAGCAGTTACGGTACAGGGGCGGATAATTCACCCCTCCACTTT.

The gene calls are TRBV7-9 and TRBJ2-7, with 8 bases that match TRBD2. V dropped 0 bases and J dropped 0; count of bases not matched to a gene: 10. The CDR3 covers 18 residues. Germline V CDR1 and CDR2: SEHNR, FQNEAQ (reference sequence). CDR3 loop: CASSLAQVAGPNSYEQYF. CDR3 DNA: TGTGCCAGCAGCTTAGCTCAGGTAGCGGGGCCTAACTCCTACGAGCAGTACTTC. Filled out from reference TRBV7-9 and TRBJ2-7, the complete variable domain reads DTGVSQNPRHKITKRGQNVTFRCDPISEHNRLYWYRQTLGQGPEFLTYFQNEAQLEKSRLLSDRFSAERPKGSFSTLEIQRTEQGDSAMYLCASSLAQVAGPNSYEQYFGPGTRLTVT.

The V gene is TRBV9, the J gene TRBJ1-2; tentative D call: TRBD1 (5 bases). V was clipped by 3 bases and J by 3 bases, with 12 bases between them. The CDR3 is 14 amino acids. Looked up from germline, CDR1 is SGDLS and CDR2 is YYNGEE. CDR3 residues: CASSEGVWDYGYTF. CDR3 coding DNA: TGTGCCAGCAGCGAAGGGGTATGGGACTATGGCTACACCTTC. The full variable domain, in which reference TRBV9 and TRBJ1-2 provide the parts outside the CDR3, is DSGVTQTPKHLITATGQRVTLRCSPRSGDLSVYWYQQSLDQGLQFLIQYYNGEERAKGNILERFSAQQFPDLHSELNLSSLELGDSALYFCASSEGVWDYGYTFGSGTRLTVV.

This chain joins TRBV10-2 and TRBJ2-3, with TRBD2 matching 11 bases. V lost 6 bases to trimming and J lost 3 bases; unmatched junction nucleotides: 5. Germline V gene sequence: CDR1 WSHSY, CDR2 SAAADI. The CDR3 is 15 residues long. This CDR3 reads CASRKLAGVTDTQYF. The CDR3 DNA follows: TGCGCCAGCAGGAAACTAGCGGGAGTGACAGATACGCAGTATTTT.

This chain links TRBV25-1 with TRBJ2-3; TRBD2 is a possible D gene (6 bases). The CDR3 is 14 residues long. CDR1 and CDR2 (germline): MGHDK, SYGVNS. With 1 base removed from V and 4 bases from J, the gap between germline ends came to 9 bases. The CDR3 reads CASSEFGGADTQYF. The CDR3 DNA reads TGTGCCAGCAGTGAATTCGGGGGAGCAGATACGCAGTATTTT.